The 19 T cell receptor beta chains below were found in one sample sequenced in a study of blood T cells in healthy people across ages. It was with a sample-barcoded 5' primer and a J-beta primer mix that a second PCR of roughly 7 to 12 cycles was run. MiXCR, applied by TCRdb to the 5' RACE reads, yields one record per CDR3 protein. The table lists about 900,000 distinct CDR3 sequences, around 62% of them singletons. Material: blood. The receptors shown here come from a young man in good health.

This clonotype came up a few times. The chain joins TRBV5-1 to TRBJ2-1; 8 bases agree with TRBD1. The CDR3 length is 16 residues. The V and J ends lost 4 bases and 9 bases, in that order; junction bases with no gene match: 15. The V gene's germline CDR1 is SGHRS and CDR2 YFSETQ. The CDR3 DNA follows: TGCGCCAGCAGCCCCGCCGCCGGGACAGGTTTAGGTGAGCAGTTCTTC. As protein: CASSPAAGTGLGEQFF.

The CDR3 region has the DNA TGTGCCAGCAGCAAAGGGGCCCGGACGGCCTATGGCTACACCTTC. Amino acids: CASSKGARTAYGYTF. This rearrangement joins TRBV21-1 to TRBJ1-2. TRBV21-1 is termed a pseudogene. The CDR3 contains 15 residues.

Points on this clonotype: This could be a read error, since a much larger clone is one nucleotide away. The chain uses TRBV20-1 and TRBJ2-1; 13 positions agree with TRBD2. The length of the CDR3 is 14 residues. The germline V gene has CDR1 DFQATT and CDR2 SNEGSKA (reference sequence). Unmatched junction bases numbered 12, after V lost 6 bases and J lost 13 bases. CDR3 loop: CSAPPLAGGETQFF. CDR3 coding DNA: TGCAGTGCACCCCCACTAGCGGGAGGGGAGACCCAGTTCTTC.

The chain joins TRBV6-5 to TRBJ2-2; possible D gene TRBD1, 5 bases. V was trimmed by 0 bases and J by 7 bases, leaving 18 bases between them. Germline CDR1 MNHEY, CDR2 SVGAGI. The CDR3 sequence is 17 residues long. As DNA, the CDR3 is TGTGCCAGCAGTTACTCGGACACCAACCTGAATAGCGGGGAGCTGTTTTTT. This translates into CASSYSDTNLNSGELFF.

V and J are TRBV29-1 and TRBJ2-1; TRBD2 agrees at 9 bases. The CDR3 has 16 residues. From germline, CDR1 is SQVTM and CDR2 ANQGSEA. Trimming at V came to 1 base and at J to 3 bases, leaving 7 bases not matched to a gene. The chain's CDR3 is CSVEALSGGYYNEQFF. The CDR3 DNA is TGCAGCGTTGAAGCCCTTAGCGGGGGCTACTACAATGAGCAGTTCTTC.

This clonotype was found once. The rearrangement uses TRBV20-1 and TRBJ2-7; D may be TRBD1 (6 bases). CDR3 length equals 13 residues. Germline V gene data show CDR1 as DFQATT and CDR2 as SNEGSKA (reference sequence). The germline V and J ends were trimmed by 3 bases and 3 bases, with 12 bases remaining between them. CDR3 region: CSASGRGDYEQYF. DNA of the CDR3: TGCAGTGCTAGTGGCAGGGGAGACTACGAGCAGTACTTC.

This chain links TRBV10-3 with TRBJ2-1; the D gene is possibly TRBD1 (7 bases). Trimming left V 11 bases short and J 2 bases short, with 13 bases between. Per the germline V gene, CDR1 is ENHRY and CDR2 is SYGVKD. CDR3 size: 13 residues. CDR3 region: CASRDSPYNEQFF. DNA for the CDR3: TGTGCCTCGCGGGACAGCCCCTACAATGAGCAGTTCTTC.

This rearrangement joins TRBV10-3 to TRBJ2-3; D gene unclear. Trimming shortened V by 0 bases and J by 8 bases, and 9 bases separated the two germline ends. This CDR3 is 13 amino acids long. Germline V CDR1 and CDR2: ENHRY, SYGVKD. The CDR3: CAISESQEGTQYF. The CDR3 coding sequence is TGTGCCATCAGTGAGTCCCAGGAAGGTACGCAGTATTTT.

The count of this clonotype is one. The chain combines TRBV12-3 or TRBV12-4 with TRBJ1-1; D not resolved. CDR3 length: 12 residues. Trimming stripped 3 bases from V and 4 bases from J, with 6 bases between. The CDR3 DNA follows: TGTGCCAGCAGTTTTGGTGTCACTGAAGCTTTCTTT. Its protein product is CASSFGVTEAFF.

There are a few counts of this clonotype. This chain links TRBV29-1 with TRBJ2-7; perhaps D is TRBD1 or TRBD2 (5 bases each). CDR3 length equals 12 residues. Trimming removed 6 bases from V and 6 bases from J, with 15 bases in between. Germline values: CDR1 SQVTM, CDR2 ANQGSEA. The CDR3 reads CSVGPGPFEQYF. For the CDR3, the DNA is TGCAGCGTGGGTCCGGGACCGTTCGAGCAGTACTTC.

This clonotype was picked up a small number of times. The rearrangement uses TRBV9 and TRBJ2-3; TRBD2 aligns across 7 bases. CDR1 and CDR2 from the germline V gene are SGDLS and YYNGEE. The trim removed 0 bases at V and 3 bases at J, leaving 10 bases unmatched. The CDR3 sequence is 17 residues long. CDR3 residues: CASSVDQGAGSTDTQYF. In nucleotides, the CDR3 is TGTGCCAGCAGCGTAGATCAGGGAGCGGGGAGTACAGATACGCAGTATTTT.

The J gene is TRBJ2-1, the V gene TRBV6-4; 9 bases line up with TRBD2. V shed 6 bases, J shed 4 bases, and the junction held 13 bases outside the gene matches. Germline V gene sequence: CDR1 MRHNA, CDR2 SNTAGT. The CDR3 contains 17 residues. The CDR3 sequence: CASSATHYSGGYNEQFF. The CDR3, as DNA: TGTGCCAGCAGCGCTACCCACTATAGCGGGGGTTACAATGAGCAGTTCTTC.

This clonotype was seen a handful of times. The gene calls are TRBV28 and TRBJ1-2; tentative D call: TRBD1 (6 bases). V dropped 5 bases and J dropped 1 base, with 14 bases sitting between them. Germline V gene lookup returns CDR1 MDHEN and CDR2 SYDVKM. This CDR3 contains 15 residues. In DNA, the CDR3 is TGTGCCAGCAGTGCGCCCGGGACAAATAACTATGGCTACACCTTC. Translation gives CASSAPGTNNYGYTF.

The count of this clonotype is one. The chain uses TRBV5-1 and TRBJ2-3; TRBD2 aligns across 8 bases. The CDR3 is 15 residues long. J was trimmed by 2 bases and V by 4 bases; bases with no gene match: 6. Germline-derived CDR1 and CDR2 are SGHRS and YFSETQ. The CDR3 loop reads CASSSGGSLTDTQYF. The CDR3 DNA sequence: TGCGCCAGCAGCAGCGGGGGATCCCTCACAGATACGCAGTATTTT.

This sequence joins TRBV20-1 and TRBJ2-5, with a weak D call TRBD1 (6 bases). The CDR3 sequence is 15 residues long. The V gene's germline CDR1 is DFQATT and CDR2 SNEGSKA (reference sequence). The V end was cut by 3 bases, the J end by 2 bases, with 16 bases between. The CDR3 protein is CSARKGGAKQETQYF. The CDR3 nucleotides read TGCAGTGCTAGGAAAGGGGGAGCAAAACAAGAGACCCAGTACTTC.

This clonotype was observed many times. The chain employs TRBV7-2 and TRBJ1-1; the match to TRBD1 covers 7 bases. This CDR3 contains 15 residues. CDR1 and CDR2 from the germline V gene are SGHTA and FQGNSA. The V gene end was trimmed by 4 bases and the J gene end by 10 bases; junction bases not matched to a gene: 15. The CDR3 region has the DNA TGTGCCAGCAGCTCCGTACAGGGGCCGAAACGGAGAGCTTTCTTT. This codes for CASSSVQGPKRRAFF.

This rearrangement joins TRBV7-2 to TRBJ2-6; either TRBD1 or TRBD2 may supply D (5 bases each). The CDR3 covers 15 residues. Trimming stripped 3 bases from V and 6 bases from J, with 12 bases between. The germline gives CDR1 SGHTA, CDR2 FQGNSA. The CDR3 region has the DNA TGTGCCAGCAGCTTCGGGGCAGCATCGGCCAACGTCCTGACTTTC. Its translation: CASSFGAASANVLTF.

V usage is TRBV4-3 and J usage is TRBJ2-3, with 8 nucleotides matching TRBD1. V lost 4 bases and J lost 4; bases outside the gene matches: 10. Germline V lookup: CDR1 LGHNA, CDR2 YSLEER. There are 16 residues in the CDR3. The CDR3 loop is CASSRSKTGDADTQYF. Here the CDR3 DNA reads TGCGCCAGCAGCCGATCAAAGACAGGGGATGCAGATACGCAGTATTTT.

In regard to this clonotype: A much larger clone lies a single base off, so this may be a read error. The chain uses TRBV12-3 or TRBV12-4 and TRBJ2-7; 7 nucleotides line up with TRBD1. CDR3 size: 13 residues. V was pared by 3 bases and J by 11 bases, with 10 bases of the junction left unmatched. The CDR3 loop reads CASSFRQGLEEYF. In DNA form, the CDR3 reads TGTGCCAGCAGTTTCCGACAGGGTCTGGAGGAGTACTTC.